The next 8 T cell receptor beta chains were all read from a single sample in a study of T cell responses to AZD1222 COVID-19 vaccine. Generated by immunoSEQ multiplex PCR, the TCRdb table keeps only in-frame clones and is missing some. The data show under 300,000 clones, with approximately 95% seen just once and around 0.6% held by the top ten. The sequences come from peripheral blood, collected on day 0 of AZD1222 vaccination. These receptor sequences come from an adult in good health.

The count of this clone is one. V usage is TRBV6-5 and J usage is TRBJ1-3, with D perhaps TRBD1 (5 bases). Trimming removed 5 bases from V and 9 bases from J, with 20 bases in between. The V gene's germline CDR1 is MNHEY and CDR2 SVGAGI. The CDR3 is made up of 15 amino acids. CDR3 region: CASSRHPGLGVTIYF. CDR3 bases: TGTGCCAGCAGTAGACATCCGGGACTCGGAGTCACCATATATTTT.

The CDR3 nucleotides read TGTGCCAGCAGGGTGGGGGGGCCCGGTTACTACGAGCAGTACTTC. Translated, it gives CASRVGGPGYYEQYF. V is TRBV2 and J is TRBJ2-7; D may be TRBD2 (7 bases). The germline CDR1 and CDR2 sequences are SNHLY and FYNNEI. V was shortened by 6 bases and J by 3 bases, with 18 bases between the two germline ends. The CDR3 runs 15 residues.

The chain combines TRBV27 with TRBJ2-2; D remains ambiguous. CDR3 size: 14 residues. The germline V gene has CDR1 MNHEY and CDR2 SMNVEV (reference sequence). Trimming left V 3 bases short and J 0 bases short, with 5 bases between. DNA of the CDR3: TGTGCCAGCAGTTTTGGCGCGAACACCGGGGAGCTGTTTTTT. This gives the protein CASSFGANTGELFF.

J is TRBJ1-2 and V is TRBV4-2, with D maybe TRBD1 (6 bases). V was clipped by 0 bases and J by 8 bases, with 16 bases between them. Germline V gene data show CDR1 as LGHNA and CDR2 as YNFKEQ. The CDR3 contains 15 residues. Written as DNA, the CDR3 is TGTGCCAGCAGCCAAGATTACCCGAGGGGGATCGGCTACACCTTC. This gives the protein CASSQDYPRGIGYTF.

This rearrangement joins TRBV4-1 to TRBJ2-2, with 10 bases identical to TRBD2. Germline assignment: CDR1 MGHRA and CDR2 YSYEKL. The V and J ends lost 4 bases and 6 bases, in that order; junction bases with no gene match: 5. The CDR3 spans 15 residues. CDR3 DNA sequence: TGCGCCAGCAGCCGGGAGCGGGGGGGCCCCGGGGAGCTGTTTTTT. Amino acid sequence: CASSRERGGPGELFF.

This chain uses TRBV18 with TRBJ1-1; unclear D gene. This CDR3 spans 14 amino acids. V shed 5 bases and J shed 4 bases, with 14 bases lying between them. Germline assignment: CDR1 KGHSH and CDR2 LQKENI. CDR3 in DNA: TGTGCCAGCTCATACGGCAGGAGTCCCACTGAAGCTTTCTTT. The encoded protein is CASSYGRSPTEAFF.

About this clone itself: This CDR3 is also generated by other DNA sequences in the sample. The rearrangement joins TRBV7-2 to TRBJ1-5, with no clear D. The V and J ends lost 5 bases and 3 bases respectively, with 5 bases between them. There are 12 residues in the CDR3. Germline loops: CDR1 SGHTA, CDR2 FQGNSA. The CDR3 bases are TGTGCCAGCAGCCGAGACAATCAGCCCCAGCATTTT. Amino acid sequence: CASSRDNQPQHF.

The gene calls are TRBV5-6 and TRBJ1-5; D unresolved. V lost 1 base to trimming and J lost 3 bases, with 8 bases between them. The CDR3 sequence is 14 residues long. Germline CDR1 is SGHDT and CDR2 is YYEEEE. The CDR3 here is CASSLWALNQPQHF. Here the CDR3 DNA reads TGTGCCAGCAGCTTGTGGGCTCTCAATCAGCCCCAGCATTTT.